The 28 T cell receptor beta chains below all came from one sample that was sequenced in a study of blood T cells in healthy people across ages. Next came a second PCR, run for about 7 to 12 cycles, which used a sample-barcoded 5' primer along with a J-beta primer mix. One entry per CDR3 protein results from TCRdb running MiXCR on the 5' RACE reads. The sample has 1.4 million to 1.5 million distinct CDR3 sequences, about 40% seen once; the top ten hold approximately 7.9%. The sequenced sample was blood. The receptor set was obtained from a woman between 18 and 29 years old in good health.

The chain combines TRBV6-5 with TRBJ1-1; 7 bases map to TRBD1. The germline gives CDR1 MNHEY, CDR2 SVGAGI. The V gene end was trimmed by 8 bases and the J gene end by 1 base; junction bases not matched to a gene: 7. The CDR3 runs 14 residues. The CDR3 DNA follows: TGTGCCAGCGGGTGGACAGGAACGAACACTGAAGCTTTCTTT. Protein sequence: CASGWTGTNTEAFF.

A few counts support this clonotype. This chain joins TRBV6-1 and TRBJ2-5; D ambiguous. Germline CDR1 is MNHNS and CDR2 is SASEGT. The CDR3 loop spans 16 amino acids. V was cut by 2 bases and J by 2 bases, with 15 bases left in between. DNA of the CDR3: TGTGCCAGCAGTGAACTCGTATACACAATTCAAGAGACCCAGTACTTC. Amino acids: CASSELVYTIQETQYF.

The chain is built from TRBV7-2 and TRBJ2-7, with D perhaps TRBD1 or TRBD2 (6 bases each). The germline gives CDR1 SGHTA, CDR2 FQGNSA. The CDR3 is made up of 15 amino acids. Deletions cut 5 bases from V and 7 bases from J, with 21 bases between. CDR3 DNA sequence: TGTGCCAGCAGCCTCGGGGGCTCAATATACAATGAGCAGTACTTC. It is translated as CASSLGGSIYNEQYF. The variable domain in full, with the rest retrieved from reference TRBV7-2 and TRBJ2-7, is GAGVSQSPSNKVTEKGKDVELRCDPISGHTALYWYRQSLGQGLEFLIYFQGNSAPDKSGLPSDRFSAERTGGSVSTLTIQRTQQEDSAVYLCASSLGGSIYNEQYFGPGTRLTVT.

The chain uses TRBV28 and TRBJ1-2; a weak D match, TRBD1 (5 bases). The germline V gene encodes CDR1 MDHEN and CDR2 SYDVKM. V lost 6 bases, J lost 2 bases, and 19 bases lay in between. The CDR3 spans 16 residues. The DNA for the CDR3 is TGTGCCAGCAGCCCTTTTGAGTGGGGACGGAACTATGGCTACACCTTC. This gives the protein CASSPFEWGRNYGYTF.

The V and J genes are TRBV5-6 and TRBJ1-1; D remains unclear. CDR3 length: 16 residues. The germline V gene has CDR1 SGHDT and CDR2 YYEEEE. The V gene lost 1 base and the J gene lost 6 bases, with 19 bases spanning the gap. The CDR3: CASSLFMTLSDAEAFF. CDR3 in DNA: TGTGCCAGCAGCTTGTTTATGACATTGTCCGACGCTGAAGCTTTCTTT.

The chain employs TRBV29-1 and TRBJ2-3; maybe TRBD1 (5 bases). Germline CDR1 reads SQVTM; CDR2 reads ANQGSEA. Trimming removed 4 bases from V and 5 bases from J, with 16 bases in between. The CDR3 loop spans 14 amino acids. The CDR3 is CSVGGRVNIDTQYF. The CDR3 DNA follows: TGCAGCGTTGGCGGCAGGGTAAACATAGATACGCAGTATTTT.

In this sample, this clonotype turned up a few times. At one boundary the junction diverges from the germline segment, which might be a read error. The V call is TRBV5-1, the J call TRBJ2-5; D is possibly TRBD2 (6 bases). CDR3 length: 13 residues. Per the germline V gene, CDR1 is SGHRS and CDR2 is YFSETQ. This CDR3 reads CVSSLEGLREQYF. DNA of the CDR3: TGCGTCAGCAGCTTGGAGGGTCTGAGGGAGCAGTACTTC.

This rearrangement joins TRBV27 to TRBJ2-3; D may be TRBD1 (6 bases). V lost 0 bases, J lost 4 bases, and 23 bases lay in between. Germline loops: CDR1 MNHEY, CDR2 SMNVEV (reference sequence). The CDR3 has 19 amino acids. In nucleotides, the CDR3 is TGTGCCAGCAGTTTATCCCTCTTCCAACAGGGAGTTCGGTCAGATACGCAGTATTTT. Translating it yields CASSLSLFQQGVRSDTQYF.

The chain carries TRBV2 and TRBJ1-2; possibly TRBD1 for D (6 bases). V shed 6 bases and J shed 7 bases, with 15 bases lying between them. Germline CDR1 reads SNHLY; CDR2 reads FYNNEI. CDR3 length equals 13 residues. The CDR3, as DNA: TGTGCCAGCAGCCTAACAGGGCAGGTTGGCTACACCTTC. This sequence encodes CASSLTGQVGYTF.

This chain links TRBV27 with TRBJ1-6; possible D gene TRBD1, 5 bases. The CDR3 consists of 16 residues. Germline CDR1 is MNHEY and CDR2 is SMNVEV (reference sequence). The V end lost 0 bases, the J end lost 5 bases, and 11 bases lay between the germline ends. CDR3 nucleotide sequence: TGTGCCAGCAGTTTATCGCAACGGGGGAATAATTCACCCCTCCACTTT. It yields the protein CASSLSQRGNNSPLHF.

This clonotype occurred once. This chain connects TRBV4-1 to TRBJ2-1, with TRBD1 as a possible D gene (5 bases). The CDR3 runs 16 residues. V lost 1 base, J lost 8 bases, and 18 bases lay in between. CDR1 and CDR2 (germline): MGHRA, YSYEKL. CDR3 sequence reads: CASSQGGVRVIYEQFF. As DNA, the CDR3 is TGCGCCAGCAGCCAAGGAGGAGTCAGGGTTATCTATGAGCAGTTCTTC.

V is TRBV20-1 and J is TRBJ2-3, with a tentative D call TRBD1 (6 bases). Germline CDR1 reads DFQATT; CDR2 reads SNEGSKA (reference sequence). CDR3 size: 16 residues. Trimming shortened V by 5 bases and J by 2 bases, and 20 bases separated the two germline ends. CDR3 sequence (DNA): TGCAGTGCTCAAAGGGAACTGACAGGACACACAGATACGCAGTATTTT. Translating it yields CSAQRELTGHTDTQYF.

The rearrangement links TRBV5-8 to TRBJ2-1; maybe TRBD1 (5 bases). This CDR3 region has 14 residues. V shed 4 bases and J shed 9 bases, with 17 bases lying between them. CDR1 SGHTS and CDR2 YDEGEE come from the germline V gene. The DNA for the CDR3 is TGTGCCAGCAGCCCACCCCAGACAGTTGGTGAGCAGTTCTTC. As protein: CASSPPQTVGEQFF.

In this sample, this clonotype turned up once. The CDR3 spells CASSQTTSGGADEQYF. The CDR3 coding sequence is TGCGCCAGCAGCCAAACGACTAGCGGGGGGGCAGACGAGCAGTACTTC. This rearrangement joins TRBV4-1 to TRBJ2-4; 14 bases match TRBD2. The end of the DNA is better explained by TRBJ2-7, so the J call may be wrong. This CDR3 comprises 16 residues. CDR1 is MGHRA and CDR2 is YSYEKL in the germline V gene.

This clonotype was recorded at least ten times. The gene calls are TRBV4-1 and TRBJ2-7; no clear D gene. The CDR3 has 12 amino acids. Germline lookup yields CDR1 MGHRA and CDR2 YSYEKL. V lost 5 bases and J 3 bases, leaving 8 bases between the germline ends. This CDR3 is CASSDLFYEQYF. The CDR3 region has the DNA TGCGCCAGCAGCGATCTATTCTACGAGCAGTACTTC.

The V call is TRBV3-1, the J call TRBJ2-1; TRBD2 aligns across 12 bases. The V gene's germline CDR1 is LGHDT and CDR2 YNNKEL (reference sequence). J lost 7 bases, V lost 3 bases, and 7 bases had no gene match. CDR3 size: 16 residues. CDR3 nucleotide sequence: TGTGCCAGCAGCCAGTCTAGCGGGAGGGCGGTAAATGAGCAGTTCTTC. Residues: CASSQSSGRAVNEQFF.

The V gene is TRBV2, the J gene TRBJ1-6; D is perhaps TRBD1 (5 bases). V was clipped by 3 bases and J by 10 bases, with 13 bases between them. Germline-derived CDR1 and CDR2 are SNHLY and FYNNEI. The CDR3 is 14 amino acids. In nucleotides, the CDR3 is TGTGCCAGCAGTGAGCAGGGCGGGCGATCACCCCTCCACTTT. Its translation is CASSEQGGRSPLHF.

V gene TRBV24-1 combines with J gene TRBJ2-3; TRBD1 might be the D (8 bases). V was clipped by 3 bases and J by 6 bases, with 21 bases between them. This CDR3 has 17 residues. Germline V CDR1 and CDR2: KGHDR, SFDVKD. CDR3 in DNA: TGTGCCACCAGTGATACCACAGGGGGGGTGTCCATGGATACGCAGTATTTT. This sequence encodes CATSDTTGGVSMDTQYF.

The gene calls are TRBV27 and TRBJ2-7; TRBD2 might be the D (7 bases). The V gene's germline CDR1 is MNHEY and CDR2 SMNVEV (reference sequence). Between the trimmed V and J ends, which lost 4 bases and 4 bases, there was a span of 17 bases. The CDR3 is 15 residues long. The CDR3 region has the DNA TGTGCCAGCAGTTCCCGTAGTGGGAGGGGGTACGAGCAGTACTTC. It codes for CASSSRSGRGYEQYF.

Ten or more counts support this clonotype. The chain combines TRBV27 with TRBJ2-1; D remains ambiguous. V lost 2 bases and J 5 bases, leaving 7 bases between the germline ends. This CDR3 region has 13 residues. Germline loops: CDR1 MNHEY, CDR2 SMNVEV (reference sequence). CDR3 in DNA: TGTGCCAGCAGTTTAGGTCGGAACAATGAGCAGTTCTTC. This translates into CASSLGRNNEQFF.

The chain carries TRBV6-6 and TRBJ2-3, with TRBD2 matching 8 bases. J lost 2 bases, V lost 7 bases, and 8 bases had no gene match. The CDR3 has 15 residues. Germline assignment: CDR1 MNHNY and CDR2 SVGAGI (reference sequence). The CDR3 coding sequence is TGTGCCAGCACCCCTAGGCGGGGGGACACAGATACGCAGTATTTT. It encodes CASTPRRGDTDTQYF.

This clonotype was seen just once. The J gene is TRBJ2-7, the V gene TRBV12-3 or TRBV12-4, with TRBD2 as a possible D gene (6 bases). TRBJ2-5 matches the DNA end more closely, so the J call is doubtful. CDR3 length equals 15 residues. The CDR3, as DNA: TGTGCCAGCAGTGTTCCCCACGGGGGCCAAGAGACCCAGTACTTC. This codes for CASSVPHGGQETQYF.

Turning to this clonotype: At one end the junction does not follow the germline gene, possibly because of a read error. The chain couples TRBV9 to TRBJ2-1, with TRBD2 as a possible D gene (6 bases). The CDR3 has 16 residues. CDR1 is SGDLS, CDR2 YYNGEE, per germline. CDR3 nucleotide sequence: TGTGCCAGCGGCGTAGCTACTGCGGGATCAACAGATGAGCAGTTCTTC. Translating gives CASGVATAGSTDEQFF.

This chain connects TRBV12-3 or TRBV12-4 to TRBJ1-3, with D maybe TRBD1 (6 bases). The CDR3 consists of 15 residues. V lost 6 bases to trimming and J lost 4 bases, with 16 bases between them. The CDR3 protein is CASSRRGSPGNTIYF. CDR3 nucleotide sequence: TGTGCCAGCAGCCGCAGGGGCTCTCCCGGAAACACCATATATTTT.

The rearrangement joins TRBV6-5 to TRBJ2-7, with a possible D match to TRBD1 (6 bases). The CDR3 sequence is 9 residues long. Germline lookup yields CDR1 MNHEY and CDR2 SVGAGI. Trimming removed 11 bases from V and 5 bases from J, with 7 bases in between. CDR3 bases: TGTGCCGGGGGCCACGAGCAGTACTTC. Translated: CAGGHEQYF.

This chain connects TRBV29-1 to TRBJ1-4; no clear D. The germline CDR1 and CDR2 sequences are SQVTM and ANQGSEA. With 4 bases removed from V and 3 bases from J, the gap between germline ends came to 12 bases. The CDR3 covers 14 residues. This chain's CDR3 is CSVARGAANEKLFF. The CDR3 DNA reads TGCAGCGTTGCCCGGGGTGCGGCTAATGAAAAACTGTTTTTT.

In this sample, this clonotype turned up a few times. Germline and junction disagree at one end, which may indicate a read error. V gene TRBV20-1 combines with J gene TRBJ2-7, with 9 bases matching TRBD1. Germline V CDR1 and CDR2: DFQATT, SNEGSKA (reference sequence). The CDR3 spans 13 residues. The CDR3 coding sequence is TGCAGTGCCAGAGAGGACAGGGGTTACGAGCAGTACTTC. This translates into CSAREDRGYEQYF.

The V call is TRBV12-5, the J call TRBJ2-7; a possible D gene is TRBD1 (6 bases). This CDR3 is built from 16 residues. Per germline, CDR1 LGHNT and CDR2 FRNRAP. Trimming removed 1 base at V and 0 bases at J, with 13 bases between. The CDR3 loop reads CASGLATTGRSYEQYF. CDR3 bases: TGTGCTAGTGGTTTGGCCACCACAGGGCGCTCCTACGAGCAGTACTTC.